Below, 29 T cell receptor beta chains from the same sample are listed, as sequenced in a study of cytomegalovirus exposure and HLA in healthy donors. Data came from immunoSEQ multiplex PCR; TCRdb stores just in-frame clones and leaves some out. The data hold 150,000 or so clones, with around nine tenths observed a single time. Sequences were obtained from PBMCs. The receptors shown here come from a man between 18 and 29 years old in good health and CMV-seropositive.

V usage is TRBV7-6 and J usage is TRBJ2-1; the D gene is possibly TRBD2 (6 bases). Trimming stripped 5 bases from V and 1 base from J, with 9 bases between. This CDR3 is 14 amino acids long. Germline V lookup: CDR1 SGHVS, CDR2 FNYEAQ. The chain's CDR3 is CASSMTSSYNEQFF. The CDR3 bases are TGTGCCAGCAGCATGACTAGTTCCTACAATGAGCAGTTCTTC.

The rearrangement links TRBV7-2 to TRBJ1-5; D gene unclear. With 1 base removed from V and 5 bases from J, the gap between germline ends came to 12 bases. The CDR3 covers 15 residues. Germline lookup yields CDR1 SGHTA and CDR2 FQGNSA. The CDR3 nucleotides read TGTGCCAGCAGCTTAGGGGCCCTTCGAGATCAGCCCCAGCATTTT. It yields the protein CASSLGALRDQPQHF.

Turning to this clone: The sample holds other DNA sequences that translate to the same CDR3. This CDR3 reads CAWSVRRGETQYF. DNA for the CDR3: TGTGCCTGGAGTGTACGGAGAGGAGAGACCCAGTACTTC. The V and J genes are TRBV30 and TRBJ2-5; unclear D gene. The germline gives CDR1 GTSNPN, CDR2 SVGIG (reference sequence). V lost 0 bases and J lost 4, with 9 bases in between. CDR3 length: 13 amino acids. Full variable domain (rest looked up from reference TRBV30 and TRBJ2-5): SQTIHQWPATLVQPVGSPLSLECTVEGTSNPNLYWYRQAAGRGLQLLFYSVGIGQISSEVPQNLSASRPQDRQFILSSKKLLLSDSGFYLCAWSVRRGETQYFGPGTRLLVL.

The chain recombines TRBV11-2 with TRBJ2-7; 7 bases align to TRBD1. The germline V gene has CDR1 SGHAT and CDR2 FQNNGV. V was pared by 7 bases and J by 2 bases, with 5 bases of the junction left unmatched. The CDR3 totals 13 residues. CDR3: CASTWTGPYEQYF. CDR3 sequence (DNA): TGTGCCAGCACGTGGACAGGTCCCTACGAGCAGTACTTC.

This clone was seen a few times. The gene calls are TRBV27 and TRBJ1-5; 8 nucleotides line up with TRBD1. The CDR3 totals 13 residues. In germline, CDR1 is MNHEY, CDR2 SMNVEV (reference sequence). V lost 4 bases and J lost 5; bases outside the gene matches: 1. The CDR3 nucleotides are TGTGCCAGCAGTTCGGGACAGGATCAGCCCCAGCATTTT. It encodes CASSSGQDQPQHF.

The J gene is TRBJ1-5, the V gene TRBV27; D unclear. Germline values: CDR1 MNHEY, CDR2 SMNVEV (reference sequence). The ends were cut back, 4 bases at V and 9 bases at J, with 13 bases in the middle. The CDR3 spans 13 residues. Here the CDR3 reads CASSSYTMSPQHF. As DNA, the CDR3 is TGTGCCAGCAGTTCCTATACGATGTCGCCCCAGCATTTT.

The V gene is TRBV19, the J gene TRBJ2-1; no definite D call. Germline CDR1 is LNHDA and CDR2 is SQIVND (reference sequence). With 1 base removed from V and 7 bases from J, the gap between germline ends came to 5 bases. The CDR3 has 12 amino acids. The CDR3 spells CASSIVGNEQFF. Here the CDR3 DNA reads TGTGCCAGTAGTATAGTCGGTAATGAGCAGTTCTTC.

This rearrangement joins TRBV4-2 to TRBJ2-7, with 12 bases identical to TRBD2. J lost 5 bases, V lost 5 bases, and 4 bases had no gene match. The V gene's germline CDR1 is LGHNA and CDR2 YNFKEQ. The CDR3 is 14 residues long. The CDR3 spells CASSSTSGSHEQYF. The DNA for the CDR3 is TGTGCCAGCAGCTCGACTAGCGGGAGCCACGAGCAGTACTTC.

V gene TRBV18 combines with J gene TRBJ2-7, with unresolved D. The germline gives CDR1 KGHSH, CDR2 LQKENI. Deletions cut 3 bases from V and 0 bases from J, with 9 bases between. The CDR3 has 14 residues. CDR3 amino acids: CASSPRGSSYEQYF. CDR3 nucleotides: TGTGCCAGCTCACCTAGAGGTAGCTCCTACGAGCAGTACTTC.

The rearrangement uses TRBV5-5 and TRBJ1-6; D possibly corresponds to TRBD1 (6 bases). The CDR3 sequence is 16 residues long. Germline lookup yields CDR1 SGHKS and CDR2 YYEKEE (reference sequence). With 3 bases removed from V and 8 bases from J, the gap between germline ends came to 18 bases. The CDR3 here is CASSWSGVVRDSPLHF. The DNA for the CDR3 is TGTGCCAGCAGCTGGTCAGGGGTGGTTCGCGATTCACCCCTCCACTTT.

This chain uses TRBV7-2 with TRBJ1-4; maybe TRBD1 (6 bases). CDR3 size: 15 residues. Looked up from germline, CDR1 is SGHTA and CDR2 is FQGNSA. V gave up 3 bases and J gave up 10 bases, with 18 bases separating them. This CDR3 reads CASSFGWAGDGKLFF. The CDR3 nucleotides read TGTGCCAGCAGCTTTGGTTGGGCAGGGGACGGAAAACTGTTTTTT.

This chain connects TRBV5-6 to TRBJ1-5, with D unresolved. CDR3 length equals 14 residues. V was trimmed by 3 bases and J by 7 bases, leaving 14 bases between them. CDR1 is SGHDT, CDR2 YYEEEE, per germline. CDR3 DNA: TGTGCCAGCAGCTCGAGAAATCTAGGACAGCCCCAGCATTTT. It yields the protein CASSSRNLGQPQHF.

The CDR3 reads CASSSRPTSGAYEQYF. In DNA form, the CDR3 reads TGTGCCAGCAGCTCCCGGCCGACTAGCGGAGCCTACGAGCAGTACTTC. The chain recombines TRBV7-2 with TRBJ2-7; 9 nucleotides align to TRBD2. This CDR3 has 16 residues. In germline, CDR1 is SGHTA, CDR2 FQGNSA. V gave up 4 bases and J gave up 2 bases; unmatched junction bases: 9. Full variable domain (outside the CDR3, taken from reference TRBV7-2 and TRBJ2-7): GAGVSQSPSNKVTEKGKDVELRCDPISGHTALYWYRQSLGQGLEFLIYFQGNSAPDKSGLPSDRFSAERTGGSVSTLTIQRTQQEDSAVYLCASSSRPTSGAYEQYFGPGTRLTVT.

This clone showed up just once. This sequence joins TRBV12-5 and TRBJ2-1; TRBD1 aligns across 9 bases. Germline V CDR1 and CDR2: LGHNT, FRNRAP. There are 16 residues in the CDR3. V shed 0 bases, J shed 5 bases, and the junction held 5 bases outside the gene matches. The chain's CDR3 is CASGLVTGQGNNEQFF. DNA of the CDR3: TGTGCTAGTGGTTTGGTAACGGGACAGGGTAACAATGAGCAGTTCTTC.

The chain recombines TRBV30 with TRBJ1-2, with D possibly TRBD1 on 5 matching bases. V shed 1 base and J shed 0 bases, with 12 bases lying between them. The CDR3 totals 15 residues. In germline, CDR1 is GTSNPN, CDR2 SVGIG (reference sequence). The chain's CDR3 is CAWSGGLGTNYGYTF. CDR3 DNA: TGTGCCTGGAGTGGGGGACTGGGCACTAACTATGGCTACACCTTC.

The chain is built from TRBV5-4 and TRBJ2-3; 9 bases align to TRBD2. Germline-derived CDR1 and CDR2 are SGHNT and YYREEE (reference sequence). The CDR3 covers 18 residues. The ends lost 4 bases at V and 3 bases at J; junction bases unmatched: 15. CDR3 region: CASSTSPTSGYQTDTQYF. The CDR3 DNA follows: TGTGCCAGCAGCACGAGCCCGACTAGCGGCTACCAAACAGATACGCAGTATTTT.

The rearrangement uses TRBV7-2 and TRBJ2-1; no reliable D call. V was cut by 8 bases and J by 1 base, with 9 bases left in between. Germline CDR1 is SGHTA and CDR2 is FQGNSA. The CDR3 runs 13 residues. The DNA of the CDR3 is TGTGCCAGCTACGGTCAATCCTACAATGAGCAGTTCTTC. This gives the protein CASYGQSYNEQFF.

The V and J genes are TRBV7-9 and TRBJ1-1, with D possibly TRBD1 on 5 matching bases. The CDR3 loop spans 15 amino acids. Germline V lookup: CDR1 SEHNR, CDR2 FQNEAQ (reference sequence). The V end lost 1 base, the J end lost 0 bases, and 9 bases lay between the germline ends. This chain's CDR3 is CASSLGDRLNTEAFF. The CDR3 coding sequence is TGTGCCAGCAGCTTAGGAGACAGACTGAACACTGAAGCTTTCTTT.

The chain joins TRBV6-5 to TRBJ1-1, with TRBD1 matching 8 bases. CDR1 and CDR2 (germline): MNHEY, SVGAGI. V lost 11 bases and J lost 3; bases outside the gene matches: 8. CDR3 length: 13 residues. The CDR3 DNA sequence: TGTGCCTCGAAGGAACAGGGGGACACTGAAGCTTTCTTT. Translated, it gives CASKEQGDTEAFF.

The chain carries TRBV5-4 and TRBJ2-7; possibly TRBD1 for D (5 bases). The CDR3 covers 14 residues. CDR1 and CDR2 (germline): SGHNT, YYREEE (reference sequence). V was shortened by 5 bases and J by 2 bases, with 14 bases between the two germline ends. CDR3 region: CASSPSDNPYEQYF. The CDR3, as DNA: TGTGCCAGCAGTCCCTCGGACAATCCCTACGAGCAGTACTTC.

The chain couples TRBV29-1 to TRBJ2-1; 8 positions agree with TRBD2. After removal of 4 bases from V and 8 bases from J, the junction contained 7 bases not matched to a gene. The CDR3 is made up of 13 amino acids. Germline CDR1 is SQVTM and CDR2 is ANQGSEA. CDR3 residues: CSVVSGGTDEQFF. The CDR3 DNA sequence: TGCAGCGTTGTGAGCGGGGGCACCGATGAGCAGTTCTTC.

The chain links TRBV18 to TRBJ2-7, with TRBD2 identical over 12 bases. Germline trimming cut 6 bases from V and 4 bases from J; bases unmatched to any gene: 4. CDR3 length: 14 residues. Germline values: CDR1 KGHSH, CDR2 LQKENI. This chain's CDR3 is CASSPTSGRYEQYF. The CDR3 nucleotides read TGTGCCAGCTCCCCGACTAGCGGGAGATACGAGCAGTACTTC.

CDR3 protein: CSVVQGISYNEQFF. In nucleotides, the CDR3 is TGCAGCGTTGTTCAGGGGATATCCTACAATGAGCAGTTCTTC. The chain uses TRBV29-1 and TRBJ2-1, with a possible D match to TRBD1 (6 bases). The germline V gene has CDR1 SQVTM and CDR2 ANQGSEA. The CDR3 covers 14 residues. V lost 4 bases and J 1 base, leaving 11 bases between the germline ends.

The chain couples TRBV5-8 to TRBJ2-4; tentative D call: TRBD2 (5 bases). The ends were cut back, 0 bases at V and 8 bases at J, with 21 bases in the middle. The CDR3 is made up of 17 amino acids. Per germline, CDR1 SGHTS and CDR2 YDEGEE. The CDR3: CASSLGTAPAGIDIQYF. The CDR3 DNA sequence: TGTGCCAGCAGCTTGGGGACGGCGCCGGCCGGGATTGACATTCAGTACTTC. The full variable domain, with the rest looked up from reference TRBV5-8 and TRBJ2-4, is EAGVTQSPTHLIKTRGQQATLRCSPISGHTSVYWYQQALGLGLQFLLWYDEGEERNRGNFPPRFSGRQFPNYSSELNVNALELEDSALYLCASSLGTAPAGIDIQYFGAGTRLSVL.

The chain links TRBV13 to TRBJ2-2; a possible D gene is TRBD2 (6 bases). CDR3 length equals 12 residues. Trimming removed 4 bases from V and 10 bases from J, with 10 bases in between. Germline V gene lookup returns CDR1 PRHDT and CDR2 FYEKMQ (reference sequence). The CDR3 here is CASSSLAPELFF. CDR3 nucleotides: TGTGCCAGCAGCTCACTAGCACCGGAGCTGTTTTTT.

The rearrangement uses TRBV4-2 and TRBJ1-1; perhaps TRBD1 as D (5 bases). Trimming removed 1 base at V and 7 bases at J, with 16 bases between. The V gene's germline CDR1 is LGHNA and CDR2 YNFKEQ. The CDR3 totals 15 residues. DNA for the CDR3: TGTGCCAGCAGCCAAGCCGGGGGAGTTGGCAGTGAAGCTTTCTTT. Amino acids: CASSQAGGVGSEAFF.

The genes are TRBV19 and TRBJ2-7, with D tentatively TRBD2 (6 bases). The V end lost 5 bases, the J end lost 1 base, and 12 bases lay between the germline ends. In germline, CDR1 is LNHDA, CDR2 SQIVND (reference sequence). The CDR3 covers 14 residues. Written as DNA, the CDR3 is TGTGCCAGTAGTCCGAGCGGGCAGTCCTACGAGCAGTACTTC. This sequence encodes CASSPSGQSYEQYF.

J is TRBJ2-1 and V is TRBV9; possibly TRBD1 for D (5 bases). The germline V gene encodes CDR1 SGDLS and CDR2 YYNGEE. Trimming pared 1 base from V and 3 bases from J, leaving 5 bases between. This CDR3 is 13 amino acids long. The chain's CDR3 is CASSVQGYNEQFF. In DNA form, the CDR3 reads TGTGCCAGCAGCGTACAGGGCTACAATGAGCAGTTCTTC.

The chain has TRBV4-3 and TRBJ1-5, with D perhaps matching TRBD1 (6 bases). Trimming removed 0 bases from V and 6 bases from J, with 15 bases in between. Germline values: CDR1 LGHNA, CDR2 YSLEER. The CDR3 length is 16 residues. CDR3 sequence reads: CASSQDQGRGVQPQHF. DNA for the CDR3: TGCGCCAGCAGCCAAGATCAGGGGCGCGGAGTTCAGCCCCAGCATTTT.